These 4 T cell receptor beta chains were sequenced from one sample in a study of blood T cell repertoires in COVID-19. Clones were sequenced by immunoSEQ multiplex PCR, and TCRdb holds only the in-frame ones, with some missing. The sample contains roughly 150,000 clones, 85% to 90% of which appear only once. The sequenced sample was peripheral blood. All receptors come from a man in his forties or fifties who had recovered from COVID-19.

This clone was observed once. The chain couples TRBV7-2 to TRBJ2-1; TRBD2 matches at 8 bases. V lost 1 base and J lost 7; bases outside the gene matches: 9. CDR1 is SGHTA, CDR2 FQGNSA, per germline. This CDR3 contains 16 residues. CDR3 nucleotides: TGTGCCAGCAGCTTAGTGATTGCGGGGGGTCGGAATGAGCAGTTCTTC. This sequence encodes CASSLVIAGGRNEQFF.

This clone turned up a few times. V is TRBV6-2 or TRBV6-3 and J is TRBJ1-4, with D perhaps matching TRBD1 (6 bases). CDR1 is MNHEY and CDR2 is SVGEGT in the germline V gene. The CDR3 length is 14 residues. The V and J ends lost 2 bases and 5 bases respectively, with 9 bases between them. The CDR3 is CASSYGQKNEKLFF. The CDR3 coding sequence is TGTGCCAGCAGTTACGGACAGAAGAATGAAAAACTGTTTTTT.

This chain uses TRBV18 with TRBJ1-1, with TRBD1 matching 7 bases. The CDR3 loop spans 17 amino acids. Per germline, CDR1 KGHSH and CDR2 LQKENI. After removal of 3 bases from V and 4 bases from J, the junction contained 14 bases not matched to a gene. CDR3 in DNA: TGTGCCAGCTCACCCCTAACAACAGGGGCGCTGGGCACTGAAGCTTTCTTT. Encoded protein: CASSPLTTGALGTEAFF.

CDR3 in DNA: TGTGCCAGCAGCAAAGGGCGGTCTCATAATTCACCCCTCCACTTT. It translates to CASSKGRSHNSPLHF. The chain joins TRBV21-1 to TRBJ1-6. TRBV21-1 is a documented pseudogene. This CDR3 is 15 amino acids long.